These T cell receptor beta chains were read from a single sample in a study of T cell responses to AZD1222 COVID-19 vaccine. The method was immunoSEQ multiplex PCR; TCRdb's version includes in-frame clones alone and lacks a portion of them. Among about 94,000 clones listed, around 90% were seen once. Material: peripheral blood, obtained on day 0 of AZD1222 vaccination. These receptors all stem from an adult in good health. Each CDR3 is given with its conserved first and last residue. D genes are given only for firm matches. Rows may omit the clone size; those that give it use once, few, many or a size class.

clone_size,d_call,v_call,j_call,cdr3_nt,cdr3_aa
-,TRBD2,TRBV7-7,TRBJ2-1,TGTGCTAGCAGCTTAGGCGGGGGGGCCTACAATGAGCAGTTCTTC,CASSLGGGAYNEQFF
-,TRBD2,TRBV4-1,TRBJ2-1,TGCGCCAGCAGCCAGGGGACTAGCGGGGCCGGGGAGCAGTTCTTC,CASSQGTSGAGEQFF
medium-sized,-,TRBV9,TRBJ2-2,TGTGCCAGCAGCGTAGAAGGTCCGGCCGGGGAGCTGTTTTTT,CASSVEGPAGELFF
-,TRBD1,TRBV24-1,TRBJ2-3,TGTGCCACCAGGTCGGGACAGGGGGAAGATACGCAGTATTTT,CATRSGQGEDTQYF
-,-,TRBV5-1,TRBJ2-3,TGCGCCAGCAGCTTGGCCAGGGGTAGCACAGATACGCAGTATTTT,CASSLARGSTDTQYF
once,-,TRBV6-5,TRBJ1-2,TGTGCCAGCAGTTACTCGACCGGGGACTATGGCTACACCTTC,CASSYSTGDYGYTF
-,TRBD2,TRBV5-3,TRBJ2-1,TGTGCCAGAAGCACCCTAGCGGGGGCACAACCTGCATACAATGAGCAGTTCTTC,CARSTLAGAQPAYNEQFF
-,-,TRBV7-2,TRBJ1-5,TGTGCCAGCAGTGGGCAGGGCGCGTATCAGCCCCAGCATTTT,CASSGQGAYQPQHF
-,-,TRBV3-1/TRBV3-2,TRBJ1-4,TGTGCCAGCAGCCCCCCGCTGGGGAGAGCTACTAATGAAAAACTGTTTTTT,CASSPPLGRATNEKLFF
-,TRBD1,TRBV7-2,TRBJ1-1,TGTGCCAGCAGCCGCAGGGGGTTCATGAGGGCAGGGACTGAAGCTTTCTTT,CASSRRGFMRAGTEAFF
-,-,TRBV18,TRBJ2-6,TGTGCCAGCTCACCACTCGACAGAATCGCGGGGGCCAACGTCCTGACTTTC,CASSPLDRIAGANVLTF
-,-,TRBV9,TRBJ2-7,TGTGCCAGCAGCGTTGGGAACTCCTACGAGCAGTACTTC,CASSVGNSYEQYF
-,TRBD1,TRBV19,TRBJ2-5,TGTGCCAGTAGTATCGGACAGGGGGCGCGTGAGACCCAGTACTTC,CASSIGQGARETQYF
-,-,TRBV7-9,TRBJ1-1,TGTGCCAGCAGCTACGGGGACTCATCGGTAACTGAAGCTTTCTTT,CASSYGDSSVTEAFF
-,-,TRBV7-3,TRBJ1-2,TGTGCCAGCAGCTCCAGGGCGGGGAACTATGGCTACACCTTC,CASSSRAGNYGYTF
-,-,TRBV6-1,TRBJ2-7,TGTGCCAGCAGTGAAGCACAGGTGGCTGCCTACGAGCAGTACTTC,CASSEAQVAAYEQYF
-,-,TRBV5-1,TRBJ1-2,TGCGCCAGCAGCCCATGGAGCCAGGAGACCTATGGCTACACCTTC,CASSPWSQETYGYTF
-,TRBD1,TRBV4-1,TRBJ1-5,TGCGCCAGCAGCCAGGGAGACAGGGTCAATCAGCCCCAGCATTTT,CASSQGDRVNQPQHF
once,TRBD1,TRBV6-5,TRBJ2-7,TGTGCCTCCCGGGACAGGGGCTACGAGCAGTACTTC,CASRDRGYEQYF
-,-,TRBV7-9,TRBJ1-5,TGTGCCAGCAGCTTAGGAACGCATAGCAATCAGCCCCAGCATTTT,CASSLGTHSNQPQHF
-,-,TRBV6-5,TRBJ2-3,TGTGCCAGCAGCGGACCGGGACTGCACACAGATACGCAGTATTTT,CASSGPGLHTDTQYF
once,TRBD1,TRBV5-1,TRBJ2-1,TGCGCCAGCAGCTTGGCTCCTCTAGGACAGGGTGACCATGAGCAGTTCTTC,CASSLAPLGQGDHEQFF
-,TRBD1,TRBV30,TRBJ1-1,TGTGCCTGGAGCGCAGGGGGCAACACTGAAGCTTTCTTT,CAWSAGGNTEAFF
-,-,TRBV11-3,TRBJ2-5,TGTGCCAGCAGCCTGGGTGGAGCACTCAAAGAGACCCAGTACTTC,CASSLGGALKETQYF
-,TRBD2,TRBV7-3,TRBJ2-3,TGTGCCAGCAGCTGGAGCGGGGGAAACACAGATACGCAGTATTTT,CASSWSGGNTDTQYF
-,-,TRBV27,TRBJ1-1,TGTGCCAGCAGGGTGGGTCCCAACACTGAAGCTTTCTTT,CASRVGPNTEAFF
-,TRBD1,TRBV7-9,TRBJ1-1,TGTGCCAGCAGCCGCCGACAGGGAGGCACTGAAGCTTTCTTT,CASSRRQGGTEAFF
-,TRBD2,TRBV7-2,TRBJ2-7,TGTGCCAGCAGCCCCCGGCGACTAGCGGGGGGCGAGCAGTACTTC,CASSPRRLAGGEQYF
once,-,TRBV7-9,TRBJ2-2,TGTGCCAGCAGCTTTCGGACCGGGGAGCTGTTTTTT,CASSFRTGELFF
-,TRBD1,TRBV4-1,TRBJ2-7,TGCGCCAGCAGCCATGAGATAGGGGGCTGGTGGGAGCAGTACTTC,CASSHEIGGWWEQYF
-,-,TRBV7-2,TRBJ1-6,TGTGCCAGCAGCTTAGTATGGGGGGGAAATTCACCCCTCCACTTT,CASSLVWGGNSPLHF
-,-,TRBV30,TRBJ2-5,TGTGCCTGGAGTGTACTCCTCGGTCAGACCCAGTACTTC,CAWSVLLGQTQYF
-,TRBD1,TRBV7-9,TRBJ1-2,TGTGCCAGCAGCCCACAGGGGCCGATCTATGGCTACACCTTC,CASSPQGPIYGYTF
-,-,TRBV5-5,TRBJ2-1,TGTGCCAGCAGCCCCCTAACTCCGAATGAGCAGTTCTTC,CASSPLTPNEQFF
-,-,TRBV6-6,TRBJ1-3,TGTGCCAGCAGTTACTCGGGTGCAGGCACTGGAAACACCATATATTTT,CASSYSGAGTGNTIYF
-,-,TRBV7-2,TRBJ2-3,TGTGCCAGCAGCCTAGGGAGAGGGACCCGTACGCAGTATTTT,CASSLGRGTRTQYF
-,-,TRBV10-1,TRBJ2-7,TGCGCCAGCAGTGATAAGGCCTTTGTATACGAGCAGTACTTC,CASSDKAFVYEQYF
-,-,TRBV5-1,TRBJ2-3,TGCGCCAGCAGCTTGTGGCCAAGCACAGATACGCAGTATTTT,CASSLWPSTDTQYF
-,TRBD1,TRBV7-2,TRBJ1-4,TGTGCCAGCACCTACAGGGGGTTTAATGAAAAACTGTTTTTT,CASTYRGFNEKLFF
-,-,TRBV7-9,TRBJ1-1,TGTGCCAGCAGCTTAGATGAGGGCACTGAAGCTTTCTTT,CASSLDEGTEAFF